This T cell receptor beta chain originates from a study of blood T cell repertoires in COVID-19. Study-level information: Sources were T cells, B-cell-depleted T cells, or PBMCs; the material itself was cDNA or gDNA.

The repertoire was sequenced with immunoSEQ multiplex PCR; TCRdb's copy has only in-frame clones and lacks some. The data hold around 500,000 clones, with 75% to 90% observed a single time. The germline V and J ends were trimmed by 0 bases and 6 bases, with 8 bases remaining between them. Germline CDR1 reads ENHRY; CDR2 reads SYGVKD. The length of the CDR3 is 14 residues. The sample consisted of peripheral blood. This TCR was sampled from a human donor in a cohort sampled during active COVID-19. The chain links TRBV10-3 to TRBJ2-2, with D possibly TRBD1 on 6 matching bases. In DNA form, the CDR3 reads TGTGCCATCAGTGAGTCGCAGGGGTCCGGGGAGCTGTTTTTT. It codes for CAISESQGSGELFF.